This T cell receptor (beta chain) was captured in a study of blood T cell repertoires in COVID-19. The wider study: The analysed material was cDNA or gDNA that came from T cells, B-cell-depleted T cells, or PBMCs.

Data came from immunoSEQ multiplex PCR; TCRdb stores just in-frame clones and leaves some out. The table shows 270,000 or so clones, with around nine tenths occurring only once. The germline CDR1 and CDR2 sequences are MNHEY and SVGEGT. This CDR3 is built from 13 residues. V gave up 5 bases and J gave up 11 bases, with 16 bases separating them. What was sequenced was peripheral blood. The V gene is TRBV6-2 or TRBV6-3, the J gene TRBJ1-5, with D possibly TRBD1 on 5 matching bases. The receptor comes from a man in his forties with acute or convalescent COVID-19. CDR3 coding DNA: TGTGCCAGCAGTCTTCCAAGGGGTATGACCCAGCATTTT. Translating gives CASSLPRGMTQHF.